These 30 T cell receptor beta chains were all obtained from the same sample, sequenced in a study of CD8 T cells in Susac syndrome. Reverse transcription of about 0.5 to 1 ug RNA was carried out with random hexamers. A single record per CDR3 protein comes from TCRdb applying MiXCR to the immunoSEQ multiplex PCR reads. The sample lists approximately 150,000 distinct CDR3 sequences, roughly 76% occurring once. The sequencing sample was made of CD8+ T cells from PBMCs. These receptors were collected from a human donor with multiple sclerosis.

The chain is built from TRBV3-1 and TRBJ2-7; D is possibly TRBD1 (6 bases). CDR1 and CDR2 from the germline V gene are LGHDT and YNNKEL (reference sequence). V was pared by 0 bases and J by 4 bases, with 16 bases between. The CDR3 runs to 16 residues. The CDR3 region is CASSQDNGTRIYEQYF. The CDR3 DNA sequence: TGTGCCAGCAGCCAAGATAATGGGACACGGATATACGAGCAGTACTTC.

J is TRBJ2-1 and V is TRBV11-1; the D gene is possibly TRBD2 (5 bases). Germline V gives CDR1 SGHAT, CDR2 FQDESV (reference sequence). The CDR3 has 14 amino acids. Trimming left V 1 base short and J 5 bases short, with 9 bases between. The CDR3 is CASSLDVGDNEQFF. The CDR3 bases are TGTGCCAGCAGCTTAGACGTCGGGGACAATGAGCAGTTCTTC.

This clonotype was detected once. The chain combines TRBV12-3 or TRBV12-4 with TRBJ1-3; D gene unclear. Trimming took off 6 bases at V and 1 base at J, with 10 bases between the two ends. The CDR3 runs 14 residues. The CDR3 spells CASSGLSSGNTIYF. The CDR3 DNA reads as TGTGCCAGCAGCGGATTGAGTTCTGGAAACACCATATATTTT.

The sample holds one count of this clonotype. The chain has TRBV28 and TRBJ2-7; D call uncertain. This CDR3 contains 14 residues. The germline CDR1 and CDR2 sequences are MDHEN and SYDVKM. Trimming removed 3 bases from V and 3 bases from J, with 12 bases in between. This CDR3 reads CASSFDGSLYEQYF. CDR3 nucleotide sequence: TGTGCCAGCAGTTTTGACGGGTCGCTCTACGAGCAGTACTTC.

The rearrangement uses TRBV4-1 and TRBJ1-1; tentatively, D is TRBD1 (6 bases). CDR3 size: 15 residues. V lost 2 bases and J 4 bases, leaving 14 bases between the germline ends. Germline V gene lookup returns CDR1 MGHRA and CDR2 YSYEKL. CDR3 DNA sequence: TGCGCCAGCAGCCAAAGTCCCGCAGGGGCCACTGAAGCTTTCTTT. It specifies CASSQSPAGATEAFF.

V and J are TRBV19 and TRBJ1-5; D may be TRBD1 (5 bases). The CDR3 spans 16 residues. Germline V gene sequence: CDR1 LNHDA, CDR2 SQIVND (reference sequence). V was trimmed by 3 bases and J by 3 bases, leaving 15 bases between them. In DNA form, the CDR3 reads TGTGCCAGTAGTATTGGATTCGGCAGGGTCAATCAGCCCCAGCATTTT. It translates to CASSIGFGRVNQPQHF.

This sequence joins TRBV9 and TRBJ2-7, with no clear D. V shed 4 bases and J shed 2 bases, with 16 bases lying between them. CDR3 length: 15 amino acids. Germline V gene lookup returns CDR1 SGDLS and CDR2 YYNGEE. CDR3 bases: TGTGCCAGCAGCCACGGTGATTCGGCTACCTACGAGCAGTACTTC. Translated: CASSHGDSATYEQYF.

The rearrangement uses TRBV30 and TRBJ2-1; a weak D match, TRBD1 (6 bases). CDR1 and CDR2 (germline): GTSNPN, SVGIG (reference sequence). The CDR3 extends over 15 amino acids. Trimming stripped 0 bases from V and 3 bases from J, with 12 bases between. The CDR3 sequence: CAWSVQGGHYNEQFF. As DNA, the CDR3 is TGTGCCTGGAGTGTACAGGGTGGTCACTACAATGAGCAGTTCTTC.

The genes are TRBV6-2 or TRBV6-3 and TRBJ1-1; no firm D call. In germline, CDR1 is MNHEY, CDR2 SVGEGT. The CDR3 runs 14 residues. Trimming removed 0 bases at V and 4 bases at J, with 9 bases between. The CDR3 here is CASSYSRTTTEAFF. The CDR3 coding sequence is TGTGCCAGCAGTTACTCGAGGACTACCACTGAAGCTTTCTTT.

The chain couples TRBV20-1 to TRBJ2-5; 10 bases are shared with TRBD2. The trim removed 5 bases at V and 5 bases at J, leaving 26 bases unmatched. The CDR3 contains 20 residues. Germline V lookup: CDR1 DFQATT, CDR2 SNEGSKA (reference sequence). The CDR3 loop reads CSARNLLLAGDVFNTETQYF. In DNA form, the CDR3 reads TGCAGTGCTCGGAACCTTCTCCTAGCGGGAGATGTTTTTAATACGGAGACCCAGTACTTC.

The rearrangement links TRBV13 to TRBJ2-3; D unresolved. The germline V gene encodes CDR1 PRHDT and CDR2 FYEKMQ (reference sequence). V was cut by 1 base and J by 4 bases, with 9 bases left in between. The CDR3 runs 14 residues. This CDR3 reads CASSLEGVPDTQYF. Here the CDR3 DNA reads TGTGCCAGCAGCTTAGAGGGTGTCCCAGATACGCAGTATTTT.

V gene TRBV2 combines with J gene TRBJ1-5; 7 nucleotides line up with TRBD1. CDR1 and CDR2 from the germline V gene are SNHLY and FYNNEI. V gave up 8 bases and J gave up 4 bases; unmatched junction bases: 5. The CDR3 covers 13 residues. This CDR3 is CASPGGGNQPQHF. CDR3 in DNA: TGTGCCAGCCCAGGGGGGGGAAATCAGCCCCAGCATTTT.

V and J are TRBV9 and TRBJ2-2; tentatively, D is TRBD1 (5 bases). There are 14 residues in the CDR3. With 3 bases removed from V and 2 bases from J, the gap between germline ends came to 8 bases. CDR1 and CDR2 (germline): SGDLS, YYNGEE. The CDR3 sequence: CASSGTRNTGELFF. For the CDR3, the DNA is TGTGCCAGCAGCGGGACACGCAACACCGGGGAGCTGTTTTTT.

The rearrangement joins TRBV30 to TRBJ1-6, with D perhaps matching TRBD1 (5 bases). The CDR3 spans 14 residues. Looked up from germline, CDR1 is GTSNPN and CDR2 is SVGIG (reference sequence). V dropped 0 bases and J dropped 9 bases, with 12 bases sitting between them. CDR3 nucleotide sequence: TGTGCCTGGAGTGTACTGGGGGGTCGTTCACCCCTCCACTTT. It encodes CAWSVLGGRSPLHF. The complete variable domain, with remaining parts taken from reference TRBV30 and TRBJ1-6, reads SQTIHQWPATLVQPVGSPLSLECTVEGTSNPNLYWYRQAAGRGLQLLFYSVGIGQISSEVPQNLSASRPQDRQFILSSKKLLLSDSGFYLCAWSVLGGRSPLHFGNGTRLTVT.

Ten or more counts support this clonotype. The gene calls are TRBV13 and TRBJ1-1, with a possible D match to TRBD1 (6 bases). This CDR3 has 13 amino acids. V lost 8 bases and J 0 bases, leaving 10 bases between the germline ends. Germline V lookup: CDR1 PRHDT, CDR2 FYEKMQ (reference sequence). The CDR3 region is CASEDSLNTEAFF. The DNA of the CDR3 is TGTGCCAGCGAGGACAGTTTGAACACTGAAGCTTTCTTT.

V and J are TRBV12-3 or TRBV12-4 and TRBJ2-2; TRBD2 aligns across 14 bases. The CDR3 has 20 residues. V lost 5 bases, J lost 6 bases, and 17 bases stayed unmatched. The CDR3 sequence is CASSRARLAGGLPRAGELFF. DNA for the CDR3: TGTGCCAGCAGTCGCGCTCGACTAGCGGGGGGGTTACCTAGGGCCGGGGAGCTGTTTTTT.

The CDR3 reads CASSPRTGGQETQYF. The CDR3 DNA reads TGTGCCAGCAGCCCGAGGACAGGGGGGCAAGAGACCCAGTACTTC. This rearrangement joins TRBV5-6 to TRBJ2-5; 10 bases match TRBD1. V gave up 4 bases and J gave up 2 bases; unmatched junction bases: 5. This CDR3 is 15 amino acids long. Germline-derived CDR1 and CDR2 are SGHDT and YYEEEE.

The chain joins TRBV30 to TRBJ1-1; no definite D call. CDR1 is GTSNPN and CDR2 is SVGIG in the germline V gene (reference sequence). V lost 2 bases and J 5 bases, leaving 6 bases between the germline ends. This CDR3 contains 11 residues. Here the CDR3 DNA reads TGTGCCTGGAGTCTGGGGACTGAAGCTTTCTTT. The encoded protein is CAWSLGTEAFF.

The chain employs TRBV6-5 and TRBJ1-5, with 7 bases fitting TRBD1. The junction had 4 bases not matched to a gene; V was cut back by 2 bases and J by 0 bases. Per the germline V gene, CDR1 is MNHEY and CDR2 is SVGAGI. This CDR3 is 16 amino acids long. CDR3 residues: CASSYTTGYSNQPQHF. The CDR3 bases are TGTGCCAGCAGTTACACGACAGGGTATAGCAATCAGCCCCAGCATTTT.

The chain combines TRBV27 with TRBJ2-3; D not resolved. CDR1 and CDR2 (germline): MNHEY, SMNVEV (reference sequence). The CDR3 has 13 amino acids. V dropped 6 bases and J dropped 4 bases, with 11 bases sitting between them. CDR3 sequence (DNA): TGTGCCAGCAGCCTCCATGGGCCAGATACGCAGTATTTT. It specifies CASSLHGPDTQYF.

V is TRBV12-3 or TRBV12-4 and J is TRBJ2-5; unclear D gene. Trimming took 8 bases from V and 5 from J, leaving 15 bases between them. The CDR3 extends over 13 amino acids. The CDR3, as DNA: TGTGCCAGCGCCGACCCCGACTGGGAGACCCAGTACTTC. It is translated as CASADPDWETQYF.

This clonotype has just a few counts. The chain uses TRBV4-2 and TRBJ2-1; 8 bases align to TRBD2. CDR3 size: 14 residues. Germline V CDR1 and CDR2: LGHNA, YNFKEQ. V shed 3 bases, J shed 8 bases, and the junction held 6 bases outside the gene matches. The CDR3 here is CASSHSGNRHEQFF. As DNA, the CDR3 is TGTGCCAGCAGCCATAGCGGGAATCGACATGAGCAGTTCTTC.

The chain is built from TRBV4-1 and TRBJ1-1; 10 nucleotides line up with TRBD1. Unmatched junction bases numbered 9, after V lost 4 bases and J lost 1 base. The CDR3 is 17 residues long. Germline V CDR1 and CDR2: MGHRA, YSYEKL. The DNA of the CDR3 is TGCGCCAGCAGCCCCACGGGACAGGGGATTTGGAACACTGAAGCTTTCTTT. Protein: CASSPTGQGIWNTEAFF.

CDR3 in DNA: TGTGCCAGCAGTTCTGAGGGGGCTGGGGCCAACGTCCTGACTTTC. The encoded protein is CASSSEGAGANVLTF. The chain employs TRBV6-5 and TRBJ2-6; maybe TRBD1 (6 bases). Germline lookup yields CDR1 MNHEY and CDR2 SVGAGI. This CDR3 comprises 15 residues. V shed 4 bases and J shed 2 bases, with 9 bases lying between them.

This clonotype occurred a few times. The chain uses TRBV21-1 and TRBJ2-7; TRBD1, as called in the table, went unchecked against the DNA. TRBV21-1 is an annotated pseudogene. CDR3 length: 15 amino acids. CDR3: CASRARRAGEDEQYF. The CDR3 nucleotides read TGTGCCAGCAGGGCCAGGCGGGCAGGGGAGGACGAGCAGTACTTC.

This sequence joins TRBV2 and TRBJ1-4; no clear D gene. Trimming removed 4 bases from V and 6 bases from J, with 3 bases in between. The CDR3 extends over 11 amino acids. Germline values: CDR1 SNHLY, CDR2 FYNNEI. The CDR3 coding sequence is TGTGCCAGCAGTGTGCATGAAAAACTGTTTTTT. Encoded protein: CASSVHEKLFF. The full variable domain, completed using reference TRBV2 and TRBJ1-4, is EPEVTQTPSHQVTQMGQEVILRCVPISNHLYFYWYRQILGQKVEFLVSFYNNEISEKSEIFDDQFSVERPDGSNFTLKIRSTKLEDSAMYFCASSVHEKLFFGSGTQLSVL.

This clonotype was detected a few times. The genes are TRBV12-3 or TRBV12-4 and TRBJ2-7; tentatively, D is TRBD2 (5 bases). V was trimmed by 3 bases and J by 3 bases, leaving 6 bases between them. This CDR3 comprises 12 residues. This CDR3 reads CASSFRGYEQYF. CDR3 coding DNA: TGTGCCAGCAGTTTTCGGGGCTACGAGCAGTACTTC.

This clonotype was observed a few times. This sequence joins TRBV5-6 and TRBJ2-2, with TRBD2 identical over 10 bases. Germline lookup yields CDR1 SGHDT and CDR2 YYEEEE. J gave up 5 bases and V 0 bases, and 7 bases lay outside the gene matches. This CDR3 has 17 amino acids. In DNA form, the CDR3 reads TGTGCCAGCAGCTTGGACGGAGCGGGAGGGTATACCGGGGAGCTGTTTTTT. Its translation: CASSLDGAGGYTGELFF.

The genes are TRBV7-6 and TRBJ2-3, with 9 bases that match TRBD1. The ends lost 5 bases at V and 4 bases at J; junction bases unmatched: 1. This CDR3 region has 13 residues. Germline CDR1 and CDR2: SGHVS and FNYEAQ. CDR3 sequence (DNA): TGTGCCAGCAGCAGGACAGGGGCAGATACGCAGTATTTT. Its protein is CASSRTGADTQYF. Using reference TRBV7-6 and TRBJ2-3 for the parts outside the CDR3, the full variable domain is GAGVSQSPRYKVTKRGQDVALRCDPISGHVSLYWYRQALGQGPEFLTYFNYEAQQDKSGLPNDRFSAERPEGSISTLTIQRTEQRDSAMYRCASSRTGADTQYFGPGTRLTVL.

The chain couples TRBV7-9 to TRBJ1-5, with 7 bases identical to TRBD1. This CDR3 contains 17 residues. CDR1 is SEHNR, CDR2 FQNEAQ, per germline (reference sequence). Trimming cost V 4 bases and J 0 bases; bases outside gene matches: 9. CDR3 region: CASSSTRTGDSNQPQHF. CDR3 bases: TGTGCCAGCAGCTCTACGAGGACAGGAGATAGCAATCAGCCCCAGCATTTT. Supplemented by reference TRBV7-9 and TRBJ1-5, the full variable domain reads DTGVSQNPRHKITKRGQNVTFRCDPISEHNRLYWYRQTLGQGPEFLTYFQNEAQLEKSRLLSDRFSAERPKGSFSTLEIQRTEQGDSAMYLCASSSTRTGDSNQPQHFGDGTRLSIL.